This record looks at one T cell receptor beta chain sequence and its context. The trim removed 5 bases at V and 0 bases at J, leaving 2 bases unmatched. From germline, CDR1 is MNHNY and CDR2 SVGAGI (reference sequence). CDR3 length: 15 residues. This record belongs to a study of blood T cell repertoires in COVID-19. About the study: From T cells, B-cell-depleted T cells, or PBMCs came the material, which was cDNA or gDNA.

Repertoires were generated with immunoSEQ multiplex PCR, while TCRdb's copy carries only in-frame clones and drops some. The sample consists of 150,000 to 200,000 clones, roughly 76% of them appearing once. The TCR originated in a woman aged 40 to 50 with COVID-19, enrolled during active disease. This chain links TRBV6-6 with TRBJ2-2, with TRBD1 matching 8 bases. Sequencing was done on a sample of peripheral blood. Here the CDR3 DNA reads TGTGCCAGCAGTGGACAGGGACCGAACACCGGGGAGCTGTTTTTT. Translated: CASSGQGPNTGELFF.